Shown below are 28 T cell receptor beta chains from a single sample sequenced in a study of T cells in Graves' hyperthyroidism and ophthalmopathy. Amplification of TCR beta CDR3 regions used RNA as the template. A first-round RT-PCR of the TCR CDR3 used the HTBI primer set. TCRdb redid the calling of the multiplex PCR reads with MiXCR, one entry per CDR3 protein. The sample includes around 380,000 distinct CDR3 sequences, approximately 13% of them seen just once. Sequenced material: blood. All receptors come from a man aged 25-45 years with Graves' hyperthyroidism that later progressed to Graves' ophthalmopathy.

This clonotype came up many times. The gene calls are TRBV6-1 and TRBJ2-1; 7 positions match TRBD1. This CDR3 spans 14 amino acids. CDR1 MNHNS and CDR2 SASEGT come from the germline V gene. J gave up 7 bases and V 4 bases, and 7 bases lay outside the gene matches. CDR3 region: CASSAGQSVNEQFF. The CDR3 nucleotides are TGTGCCAGCAGTGCGGGACAGAGCGTTAATGAGCAGTTCTTC.

This clonotype was counted at least ten times. The chain is built from TRBV5-1 and TRBJ1-5; TRBD1 is a possible D gene (5 bases). The CDR3 loop spans 15 amino acids. The V and J ends lost 9 bases and 7 bases respectively, with 23 bases between them. CDR1 is SGHRS, CDR2 YFSETQ, per germline. The CDR3, as DNA: TGCGCCATCTCCCTCCCGAGGGGCGCGGACCAGCCCCAGCATTTT. This encodes CAISLPRGADQPQHF. Together with reference TRBV5-1 and TRBJ1-5, the CDR3 gives the full variable domain: KAGVTQTPRYLIKTRGQQVTLSCSPISGHRSVSWYQQTPGQGLQFLFEYFSETQRNKGNFPGRFSGRQFSNSRSEMNVSTLELGDSALYLCAISLPRGADQPQHFGDGTRLSIL.

This clonotype was recorded a few times. The chain couples TRBV6-1 to TRBJ2-7; unclear D gene. Germline CDR1 reads MNHNS; CDR2 reads SASEGT. The CDR3 runs 10 residues. The germline V and J ends were trimmed by 8 bases and 2 bases, with 4 bases remaining between them. The CDR3: CASGAYEQYF. CDR3 DNA sequence: TGTGCCAGCGGGGCCTACGAGCAGTACTTC.

This clonotype has only a few counts. The chain recombines TRBV7-9 with TRBJ2-2, with TRBD2 matching 11 bases. Germline CDR1 is SEHNR and CDR2 is FQNEAQ (reference sequence). With V trimmed by 4 bases and J by 0 bases, 4 bases remained unmatched. The CDR3 covers 17 residues. The CDR3 here is CASSSTSGGANTGELFF. CDR3 DNA: TGTGCCAGCAGCTCCACTAGCGGGGGCGCGAACACCGGGGAGCTGTTTTTT.

This clonotype was observed many times. The chain combines TRBV20-1 with TRBJ1-2; possible D gene TRBD1, 6 bases. CDR1 DFQATT and CDR2 SNEGSKA come from the germline V gene (reference sequence). This CDR3 comprises 10 residues. Trimming removed 4 bases from V and 8 bases from J, with 8 bases in between. The CDR3 bases are TGCAGTGCTAACAGGGACGGCTACACCTTC. It yields the protein CSANRDGYTF.

This clonotype was counted ten times or more. The CDR3 reads CASSLEDSRYEKLFF. The CDR3 DNA follows: TGCGCCAGCAGCTTGGAGGACAGTAGATATGAAAAACTGTTTTTT. The J gene is TRBJ1-4, the V gene TRBV5-1; D is possibly TRBD1 (6 bases). Deletions cut 0 bases from V and 6 bases from J, with 12 bases between. The CDR3 length is 15 residues. Germline V lookup: CDR1 SGHRS, CDR2 YFSETQ.

This clonotype was detected a few times. With a much larger clone just one base away, this may be a read error. The chain links TRBV7-9 to TRBJ2-1; D is perhaps TRBD2 (7 bases). The CDR3 has 15 residues. Germline CDR1 and CDR2: SEHNR and FQNEAQ (reference sequence). V gave up 1 base and J gave up 7 bases, with 14 bases separating them. DNA of the CDR3: TGTGCCAGCAGCTTAGGGCGGGGGCCAGGGAATGAGCAGTTCTTC. It specifies CASSLGRGPGNEQFF.

About this clonotype itself: A much larger clonotype is one base distant, so this may be a read error. The rearrangement joins TRBV2 to TRBJ2-3; D not resolved. This CDR3 region has 11 residues. The V gene's germline CDR1 is SNHLY and CDR2 FYNNEI. CDR3 coding DNA: TGTGCCAGCGGTTTTAGGGATACGCAGTGTTTT. Encoded protein: CASGFRDTQCF.

This clonotype was recorded at least ten times. V and J are TRBV13 and TRBJ1-2; tentative D call: TRBD1 (5 bases). V lost 2 bases and J 3 bases, leaving 10 bases between the germline ends. In germline, CDR1 is PRHDT, CDR2 FYEKMQ (reference sequence). The CDR3 is 14 amino acids. The CDR3 loop reads CASSLRGGDYGYTF. CDR3 nucleotides: TGTGCCAGCAGCTTAAGGGGAGGAGACTATGGCTACACCTTC.

This clonotype appeared many times. This sequence joins TRBV7-9 and TRBJ2-7; possible D gene TRBD2, 6 bases. Per germline, CDR1 SEHNR and CDR2 FQNEAQ (reference sequence). V was clipped by 5 bases and J by 3 bases, with 26 bases between them. The CDR3 is 18 amino acids. The CDR3, as DNA: TGTGCCAGCAGCGGGATCGGGGGAGTGGCGGGGCCCTTCTACGAGCAGTACTTC. It encodes CASSGIGGVAGPFYEQYF.

Many counts were recorded for this clonotype. The V call is TRBV7-8, the J call TRBJ2-1; the D is unclear. Germline V gene sequence: CDR1 SGHVS, CDR2 FQNEAQ. This CDR3 contains 17 residues. The V and J ends lost 5 bases and 0 bases respectively, with 17 bases between them. CDR3 in amino acids: CASSPPYPDSSYNEQFF. The DNA of the CDR3 is TGTGCCAGCAGCCCCCCCTACCCCGATAGCTCCTACAATGAGCAGTTCTTC. Full variable domain (remainder filled in from reference TRBV7-8 and TRBJ2-1): GAGVSQSPRYKVAKRGQDVALRCDPISGHVSLFWYQQALGQGPEFLTYFQNEAQLDKSGLPSDRFFAERPEGSVSTLKIQRTQQEDSAVYLCASSPPYPDSSYNEQFFGPGTRLTVL.

The sample holds many counts of this clonotype. The chain couples TRBV7-9 to TRBJ2-3, with 7 nucleotides matching TRBD1. The CDR3 contains 14 residues. Per germline, CDR1 SEHNR and CDR2 FQNEAQ (reference sequence). V was clipped by 5 bases and J by 2 bases; unmatched bases: 4. The CDR3 DNA follows: TGTGCCAGCAGCCAGGACAGGCCCACAGATACGCAGTATTTT. The encoded protein is CASSQDRPTDTQYF.

The chain is built from TRBV20-1 and TRBJ1-5; 7 bases map to TRBD1. The CDR3 runs to 17 residues. The ends lost 3 bases at V and 0 bases at J; junction bases unmatched: 11. Germline CDR1 reads DFQATT; CDR2 reads SNEGSKA (reference sequence). The CDR3 protein is CSASGVEDRVSNQPQHF. CDR3 nucleotide sequence: TGCAGTGCTAGTGGAGTAGAAGACAGGGTTAGCAATCAGCCCCAGCATTTT.

DNA for the CDR3: TGTGCCAGCAGCTTGGATGGCAGTTTTAGCTATGGCTACACCTTC. Protein product: CASSLDGSFSYGYTF. This chain links TRBV5-4 with TRBJ1-2; unclear D gene. Trimming removed 0 bases at V and 4 bases at J, with 13 bases between. This CDR3 spans 15 amino acids. Germline values: CDR1 SGHNT, CDR2 YYREEE (reference sequence). The variable domain in full, completed from reference TRBV5-4 and TRBJ1-2, reads ETGVTQSPTHLIKTRGQQVTLRCSSQSGHNTVSWYQQALGQGPQFIFQYYREEENGRGNFPPRFSGLQFPNYSSELNVNALELDDSALYLCASSLDGSFSYGYTFGSGTRLTVV.

This clonotype was seen only a few times. The chain uses TRBV6-1 and TRBJ2-4, with D perhaps matching TRBD2 (5 bases). Germline CDR1 reads MNHNS; CDR2 reads SASEGT. The CDR3 length is 17 residues. Trimming left V 2 bases short and J 3 bases short, with 17 bases between. CDR3 in DNA: TGTGCCAGCAGTGAACGTACTGAGGGTATGGGCAAAAACATTCAGTACTTC. It is translated as CASSERTEGMGKNIQYF.

This clonotype was seen a handful of times. The rearrangement joins TRBV2 to TRBJ2-1; TRBD2 matches at 10 bases. The ends lost 2 bases at V and 6 bases at J; junction bases unmatched: 10. The CDR3 has 17 residues. Per germline, CDR1 SNHLY and CDR2 FYNNEI. Here the CDR3 reads CASSEIWGSGGFNEQFF. The CDR3 DNA reads TGTGCCAGCAGTGAAATATGGGGTAGCGGGGGGTTCAATGAGCAGTTCTTC.

The chain has TRBV5-6 and TRBJ2-1; 8 bases line up with TRBD1. Germline values: CDR1 SGHDT, CDR2 YYEEEE. The CDR3 is 16 amino acids. The junction had 6 bases not matched to a gene; V was cut back by 0 bases and J by 4 bases. CDR3 in DNA: TGTGCCAGCAGCTTGGCCGGCAGGGGGCCATACAATGAGCAGTTCTTC. As protein: CASSLAGRGPYNEQFF.

In its sample, this clonotype was seen a few times. V is TRBV5-1 and J is TRBJ1-1; D remains unclear. V lost 4 bases, J lost 1 base, and 14 bases lay in between. There are 15 residues in the CDR3. Germline V gene data show CDR1 as SGHRS and CDR2 as YFSETQ. Here the CDR3 reads CASSGAGFGNTEAFF. The CDR3 coding sequence is TGCGCCAGCAGCGGCGCAGGCTTCGGGAACACTGAAGCTTTCTTT.

The rearrangement uses TRBV28 and TRBJ1-2; 11 bases are a match to TRBD1. The junction had 11 bases not matched to a gene; V was cut back by 5 bases and J by 6 bases. Germline values: CDR1 MDHEN, CDR2 SYDVKM. The CDR3 sequence is 16 residues long. The CDR3 protein is CASSLTLDRGRNGYTF. CDR3 nucleotide sequence: TGTGCCAGCAGTCTGACCTTGGACAGGGGGCGTAATGGCTACACCTTC.

At least ten counts were recorded for this clonotype. The chain couples TRBV28 to TRBJ1-5; 8 bases line up with TRBD1. Germline values: CDR1 MDHEN, CDR2 SYDVKM. Losses at the gene ends were 5 bases for V and 4 bases for J; bases not matched to a gene: 7. CDR3 size: 15 residues. The CDR3 reads CASSRTGSLNQPQHF. The CDR3 DNA is TGTGCCAGCAGTAGGACAGGGTCCTTGAATCAGCCCCAGCATTTT.

There are many counts of this clonotype. V and J are TRBV5-5 and TRBJ2-1; D possibly corresponds to TRBD2 (6 bases). V gave up 3 bases and J gave up 8 bases, with 15 bases separating them. CDR1 and CDR2 from the germline V gene are SGHKS and YYEKEE (reference sequence). The CDR3 spans 14 residues. The CDR3 DNA reads TGTGCCAGCAGCTCGGAGGGGACGGGCGATGAGCAGTTCTTC. Translated, it gives CASSSEGTGDEQFF. Supplemented by reference TRBV5-5 and TRBJ2-1, the full variable domain reads DAGVTQSPTHLIKTRGQQVTLRCSPISGHKSVSWYQQVLGQGPQFIFQYYEKEERGRGNFPDRFSARQFPNYSSELNVNALLLGDSALYLCASSSEGTGDEQFFGPGTRLTVL.

This clonotype was seen ten or more times. This sequence joins TRBV20-1 and TRBJ1-1, with 7 bases that match TRBD1. CDR1 and CDR2 from the germline V gene are DFQATT and SNEGSKA (reference sequence). This CDR3 has 12 amino acids. Here the CDR3 DNA reads TGCAGGGAGGGGACAGACAACACTGAAGCTTTCTTT. As protein: CREGTDNTEAFF.

Notes on this clonotype: Given a much more abundant clone one base away, this may be a read error. V is TRBV6-1 and J is TRBJ1-6; no clear D. Germline V CDR1 and CDR2: MNHNS, SASEGT. CDR3 size: 11 residues. The ends were cut back, 11 bases at V and 3 bases at J, with 5 bases in the middle. The CDR3 region is CACNYNSPLHF. The CDR3 DNA is TGTGCCTGCAACTATAATTCACCCCTCCACTTT.

This clonotype was counted between two and nine times. The chain combines TRBV7-2 with TRBJ2-1, with 8 nucleotides matching TRBD1. Looked up from germline, CDR1 is SGHTA and CDR2 is FQGNSA. This CDR3 has 15 amino acids. With V trimmed by 4 bases and J by 1 base, 3 bases remained unmatched. CDR3 protein: CASSYGTGSYNEQFF. Written as DNA, the CDR3 is TGTGCCAGCAGCTACGGGACAGGATCCTACAATGAGCAGTTCTTC.

The table lists this clonotype with a few counts. The V gene is TRBV7-2, the J gene TRBJ2-3; D perhaps matches TRBD2 (6 bases). CDR3 size: 16 residues. Germline CDR1 SGHTA, CDR2 FQGNSA. The V end lost 2 bases, the J end lost 5 bases, and 17 bases lay between the germline ends. CDR3 residues: CASSLSGLPKGDTQYF. In DNA form, the CDR3 reads TGTGCCAGCAGCTTATCGGGACTCCCCAAGGGAGATACGCAGTATTTT.

This clonotype was seen many times. CDR3 in amino acids: CASSPSGGNEQFF. The DNA for the CDR3 is TGCGCCAGCAGTCCTAGCGGGGGAAATGAGCAGTTCTTC. The V and J genes are TRBV5-1 and TRBJ2-1; the match to TRBD2 covers 10 bases. Germline V lookup: CDR1 SGHRS, CDR2 YFSETQ. The CDR3 runs to 13 residues. V gave up 5 bases and J gave up 7 bases; unmatched junction bases: 3.

This clonotype was seen many times. The J gene is TRBJ1-1, the V gene TRBV6-1; D unresolved. Germline V CDR1 and CDR2: MNHNS, SASEGT. The CDR3 consists of 18 residues. The V end was cut by 7 bases, the J end by 0 bases, with 24 bases between. Here the CDR3 DNA reads TGTGCCAGCACAGCGCGACCCCCGGGAGACCTCATGAACACTGAAGCTTTCTTT. This translates into CASTARPPGDLMNTEAFF.

The chain couples TRBV11-1 to TRBJ1-1; D not certain. V was cut by 0 bases and J by 4 bases, with 9 bases left in between. This CDR3 has 14 amino acids. In germline, CDR1 is SGHAT, CDR2 FQDESV (reference sequence). CDR3 bases: TGTGCCAGCAGCTTAGCTGGGTTTGCCACTGAAGCTTTCTTT. Amino acid sequence: CASSLAGFATEAFF.